The 9 T cell receptor beta chains below come from one sample, sequenced in a study of OX40 agonist ivuxolimab in advanced cancers. Using immunoSEQ multiplex PCR, the repertoire was profiled, and TCRdb retains in-frame clones only, with some absent. The table records about 68,000 clones, roughly 82% of them present only once. This sample comprised CD4+ or CD8+ T cells sorted from blood, obtained in a trial of the OX40 agonist ivuxolimab. These receptors originate from an adult with an advanced solid tumor such as melanoma, head and neck, liver or kidney cancer.

The chain uses TRBV30 and TRBJ2-5, with D maybe TRBD2 (6 bases). CDR1 and CDR2 from the germline V gene are GTSNPN and SVGIG (reference sequence). V lost 3 bases to trimming and J lost 14 bases, with 19 bases between them. The CDR3 is 12 amino acids. The CDR3 coding sequence is TGTGCCTGGAGCGCCACCGGGACTGCTTTCTACTTC. Its protein product is CAWSATGTAFYF.

V is TRBV10-3 and J is TRBJ1-3; D unresolved. The germline V gene has CDR1 ENHRY and CDR2 SYGVKD. The ends were cut back, 0 bases at V and 4 bases at J, with 10 bases in the middle. This CDR3 has 15 amino acids. CDR3 protein: CAISESGERGNTIYF. The DNA for the CDR3 is TGTGCCATCAGTGAGTCTGGGGAAAGAGGAAACACCATATATTTT.

The chain joins TRBV6-5 to TRBJ2-7; 9 bases fit TRBD1. There are 15 residues in the CDR3. Germline-derived CDR1 and CDR2 are MNHEY and SVGAGI. J was trimmed by 3 bases and V by 2 bases; bases with no gene match: 5. The CDR3 region is CASSYGDRVHYEQYF. The DNA for the CDR3 is TGTGCCAGCAGTTACGGGGACAGGGTACACTACGAGCAGTACTTC.

The rearrangement joins TRBV15 to TRBJ1-1; D perhaps matches TRBD1 (6 bases). The germline V and J ends were trimmed by 7 bases and 0 bases, with 12 bases remaining between them. This CDR3 spans 14 amino acids. CDR1 LNHNV and CDR2 YYDKDF come from the germline V gene (reference sequence). The CDR3 bases are TGTGCCACCAACGACAGGCCGATGAACACTGAAGCTTTCTTT. This encodes CATNDRPMNTEAFF.

V is TRBV14 and J is TRBJ1-4; D ambiguous. CDR1 and CDR2 from the germline V gene are SGHDN and FVKESK. The CDR3 spans 15 residues. Trimming took off 2 bases at V and 3 bases at J, with 10 bases between the two ends. This chain's CDR3 is CASSQSRAANEKLFF. The CDR3 coding sequence is TGTGCCAGCAGCCAATCGAGGGCTGCTAATGAAAAACTGTTTTTT.

The chain is built from TRBV5-4 and TRBJ2-3; TRBD2 might be the D (7 bases). The germline gives CDR1 SGHNT, CDR2 YYREEE (reference sequence). Trimming left V 6 bases short and J 4 bases short, with 15 bases between. The length of the CDR3 is 14 residues. DNA of the CDR3: TGTGCCAGCAATCCCGGGGGGCGGGCAGATACGCAGTATTTT. Protein product: CASNPGGRADTQYF.

This sequence joins TRBV30 and TRBJ2-1; 13 bases match TRBD2. CDR3 length: 15 amino acids. With V trimmed by 1 base and J by 7 bases, 4 bases remained unmatched. Germline V gene data show CDR1 as GTSNPN and CDR2 as SVGIG (reference sequence). CDR3 nucleotide sequence: TGTGCCTGGAGTGCCGGGACTAGCGGGATGAATGAGCAGTTCTTC. Translation: CAWSAGTSGMNEQFF.

The count of this clone is one. The rearrangement uses TRBV9 and TRBJ2-2; either TRBD1 or TRBD2 may fit D (5 bases each). V was pared by 3 bases and J by 7 bases, with 10 bases between. The CDR3 has 13 residues. Germline-derived CDR1 and CDR2 are SGDLS and YYNGEE. CDR3 nucleotide sequence: TGTGCCAGCAGCGCCACTGGGGGCGGGGAGCTGTTTTTT. This codes for CASSATGGGELFF.

The V gene is TRBV30, the J gene TRBJ2-7; TRBD1 or TRBD2 may be the D gene (6 bases each). The CDR3 is made up of 15 amino acids. V lost 0 bases and J lost 6, with 18 bases in between. CDR1 and CDR2 (germline): GTSNPN, SVGIG (reference sequence). The CDR3 DNA is TGTGCCTGGAGTGTGCAACAGGGAGGTTCGTCCGAGCAGTACTTC. It specifies CAWSVQQGGSSEQYF.